Each of the 18 T cell receptor beta chains below was sequenced from the same sample in a study of identical twins. TCRdb passed the 5' RACE reads through MiXCR, listing each CDR3 protein once. The sample has 450,000 or so distinct CDR3 sequences, around an eighth seen once; the top ten hold approximately 1%. These records were also assigned to another study, of yellow fever vaccine responses in identical twins.

Material: CD4+ T cells sorted from blood. These receptors originate from a woman aged 18 to 35 in good health.

This clonotype was seen a handful of times. In nucleotides, the CDR3 is TGTGCCTGGAGCCTACGGAAGGGACTAGCTACTTACGAGCAGTACTTC. It codes for CAWSLRKGLATYEQYF. This chain uses TRBV30 with TRBJ2-7; TRBD2 aligns across 9 bases. V shed 3 bases, J shed 4 bases, and the junction held 13 bases outside the gene matches. The germline gives CDR1 GTSNPN, CDR2 SVGIG (reference sequence). The CDR3 is 16 amino acids.

This clonotype has just a few counts. V gene TRBV5-4 combines with J gene TRBJ2-3; D perhaps matches TRBD2 (6 bases). Trimming pared 4 bases from V and 9 bases from J, leaving 15 bases between. CDR1 and CDR2 from the germline V gene are SGHNT and YYREEE (reference sequence). The CDR3 runs to 13 residues. CDR3 DNA sequence: TGTGCCAGCAGCATAGCCGGGACTCCAACGCAGTATTTT. It codes for CASSIAGTPTQYF.

Only a few counts were recorded for this clonotype. This sequence joins TRBV7-2 and TRBJ1-5; D is unresolved. The CDR3 is 14 residues long. CDR1 is SGHTA and CDR2 is FQGNSA in the germline V gene. The V and J ends lost 0 bases and 2 bases respectively, with 5 bases between them. This CDR3 reads CASSLAVGNQPQHF. CDR3 nucleotides: TGTGCCAGCAGCTTAGCGGTTGGCAATCAGCCCCAGCATTTT. Using reference TRBV7-2 and TRBJ1-5 for the parts outside the CDR3, the full variable domain is GAGVSQSPSNKVTEKGKDVELRCDPISGHTALYWYRQSLGQGLEFLIYFQGNSAPDKSGLPSDRFSAERTGGSVSTLTIQRTQQEDSAVYLCASSLAVGNQPQHFGDGTRLSIL.

The chain carries TRBV6-2 or TRBV6-3 and TRBJ2-1; D ambiguous. Germline V gene data show CDR1 as MNHEY and CDR2 as SVGEGT. CDR3 length: 16 amino acids. The V and J ends lost 2 bases and 6 bases respectively, with 17 bases between them. CDR3 residues: CASSYVGRLEGNEQFF. CDR3 DNA sequence: TGTGCCAGCAGTTACGTCGGTAGGCTAGAAGGCAATGAGCAGTTCTTC.

There are a few counts of this clonotype. V is TRBV20-1 and J is TRBJ1-1, with unresolved D. Between the trimmed V and J ends, which lost 2 bases and 1 base, there was a span of 17 bases. Per germline, CDR1 DFQATT and CDR2 SNEGSKA (reference sequence). The CDR3 sequence is 16 residues long. CDR3 sequence reads: CSARIFGRLKNTEAFF. CDR3 in DNA: TGCAGTGCTAGAATCTTTGGCCGACTGAAGAACACTGAAGCTTTCTTT.

This clonotype was found many times. The chain joins TRBV4-3 to TRBJ2-2; 7 nucleotides line up with TRBD2. The CDR3 contains 15 residues. Germline V CDR1 and CDR2: LGHNA, YSLEER. V dropped 1 base and J dropped 2; count of bases not matched to a gene: 1. The CDR3 loop reads CASSQAGGNTGELFF. The CDR3 coding sequence is TGCGCCAGCAGCCAAGCGGGAGGAAACACCGGGGAGCTGTTTTTT.

A few counts support this clonotype. Written as DNA, the CDR3 is TGCAGCGGGACGGTCAATGAGCAGTTCTTC. Protein product: CSGTVNEQFF. V and J are TRBV29-1 and TRBJ2-1; D unclear. The germline V gene encodes CDR1 SQVTM and CDR2 ANQGSEA. V was shortened by 7 bases and J by 6 bases, with 7 bases between the two germline ends. The CDR3 consists of 10 residues.

The J gene is TRBJ2-5, the V gene TRBV24-1; TRBD1 might be the D (5 bases). Germline V gene data show CDR1 as KGHDR and CDR2 as SFDVKD. The V and J ends lost 4 bases and 5 bases respectively, with 16 bases between them. This CDR3 has 15 amino acids. This CDR3 reads CATSEGVGWSETQYF. For the CDR3, the DNA is TGTGCCACCAGTGAAGGGGTGGGGTGGTCGGAGACCCAGTACTTC.

The chain uses TRBV7-9 and TRBJ2-2; D remains unclear. The CDR3 sequence is 16 residues long. Deletions cut 7 bases from V and 1 base from J, with 16 bases between. Germline loops: CDR1 SEHNR, CDR2 FQNEAQ (reference sequence). Here the CDR3 reads CASIDTFGRNTGELFF. Written as DNA, the CDR3 is TGTGCCAGCATCGACACCTTCGGACGGAACACCGGGGAGCTGTTTTTT.

This rearrangement joins TRBV6-2 or TRBV6-3 to TRBJ2-2, with TRBD2 matching 7 bases. Trimming cost V 5 bases and J 5 bases; bases outside gene matches: 8. The germline gives CDR1 MNHEY, CDR2 SVGEGT. The length of the CDR3 is 15 residues. The CDR3 region has the DNA TGTGCCAGCAGTAAGGCGGGAGTACGTACCGGGGAGCTGTTTTTT. Amino acids: CASSKAGVRTGELFF.

This clonotype has only a few counts. The V gene is TRBV7-2, the J gene TRBJ2-7; weak D call: TRBD1 (6 bases). The V end lost 3 bases, the J end lost 6 bases, and 15 bases lay between the germline ends. Germline-derived CDR1 and CDR2 are SGHTA and FQGNSA. The CDR3 covers 14 residues. The CDR3 protein is CASSLRTAPAEQYF. The CDR3 nucleotides read TGTGCCAGCAGCTTGCGGACAGCGCCGGCCGAGCAGTACTTC.

This rearrangement joins TRBV6-1 to TRBJ1-2, with 9 bases that match TRBD1. J was trimmed by 8 bases and V by 10 bases; bases with no gene match: 11. Germline assignment: CDR1 MNHNS and CDR2 SASEGT. The CDR3 sequence is 13 residues long. CDR3 sequence reads: CATSGQGIWGYTF. For the CDR3, the DNA is TGTGCCACCTCCGGACAGGGGATTTGGGGCTACACCTTC.

This clonotype was seen only a few times. This chain uses TRBV20-1 with TRBJ2-7; no reliable D call. Germline V gene sequence: CDR1 DFQATT, CDR2 SNEGSKA (reference sequence). This CDR3 comprises 13 residues. V gave up 3 bases and J gave up 0 bases, with 9 bases separating them. As DNA, the CDR3 is TGCAGTGCTAGCTTTGTCAACTCCTACGAGCAGTACTTC. Amino acid sequence: CSASFVNSYEQYF.

The chain is built from TRBV7-9 and TRBJ1-5; D remains ambiguous. The length of the CDR3 is 15 residues. V lost 0 bases and J lost 1, with 7 bases in between. Germline assignment: CDR1 SEHNR and CDR2 FQNEAQ (reference sequence). The CDR3 bases are TGTGCCAGCAGCTTAGCGGCGGGGAGCAATCAGCCCCAGCATTTT. It translates to CASSLAAGSNQPQHF. Drawing the rest from reference TRBV7-9 and TRBJ1-5, the complete variable domain is DTGVSQNPRHKITKRGQNVTFRCDPISEHNRLYWYRQTLGQGPEFLTYFQNEAQLEKSRLLSDRFSAERPKGSFSTLEIQRTEQGDSAMYLCASSLAAGSNQPQHFGDGTRLSIL.

This clonotype was observed a handful of times. CDR3 region: CASSLPDRGRGETQYF. The CDR3 region has the DNA TGTGCCAGCAGCTTGCCGGACAGGGGGAGAGGGGAGACCCAGTACTTC. V gene TRBV7-2 combines with J gene TRBJ2-5; 10 bases align to TRBD1. J gave up 5 bases and V 3 bases, and 9 bases lay outside the gene matches. The CDR3 sequence is 16 residues long. Germline CDR1 SGHTA, CDR2 FQGNSA.

This clonotype showed up many times. V gene TRBV12-3 or TRBV12-4 combines with J gene TRBJ2-7, with D tentatively TRBD1 or TRBD2 (6 bases each). The CDR3 contains 13 residues. Trimming left V 6 bases short and J 4 bases short, with 13 bases between. CDR3 amino acids: CASRGRGLYEQYF. In nucleotides, the CDR3 is TGTGCCAGCAGGGGCCGGGGGCTATACGAGCAGTACTTC.

This clonotype has a count of ten or more. The chain joins TRBV5-1 to TRBJ2-1; 8 bases agree with TRBD2. The germline V gene has CDR1 SGHRS and CDR2 YFSETQ. V lost 4 bases and J lost 3; bases outside the gene matches: 6. The CDR3 loop spans 15 amino acids. The CDR3 DNA sequence: TGCGCCAGCAGCCAACGGGGGGGGGACTACAATGAGCAGTTCTTC. Translated: CASSQRGGDYNEQFF.

This clonotype showed up just a few times. The V gene is TRBV5-6, the J gene TRBJ2-7, with 9 bases that match TRBD1. The CDR3 totals 14 residues. Germline V gene data show CDR1 as SGHDT and CDR2 as YYEEEE. J gave up 6 bases and V 7 bases, and 11 bases lay outside the gene matches. CDR3 sequence reads: CASGDTGQGSEQYF. The CDR3 DNA reads TGTGCCAGCGGCGACACAGGACAGGGGAGCGAGCAGTACTTC.